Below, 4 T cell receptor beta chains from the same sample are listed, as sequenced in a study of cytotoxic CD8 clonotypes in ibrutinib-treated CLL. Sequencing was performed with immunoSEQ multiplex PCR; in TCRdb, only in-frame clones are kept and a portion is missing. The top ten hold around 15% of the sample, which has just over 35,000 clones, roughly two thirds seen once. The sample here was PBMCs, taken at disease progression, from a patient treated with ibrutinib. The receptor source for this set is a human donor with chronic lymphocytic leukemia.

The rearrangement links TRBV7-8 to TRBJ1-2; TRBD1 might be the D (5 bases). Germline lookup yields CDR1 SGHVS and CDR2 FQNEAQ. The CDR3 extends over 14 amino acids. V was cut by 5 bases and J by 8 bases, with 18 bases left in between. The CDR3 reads CASSPRQPPTGYTF. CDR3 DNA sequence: TGTGCCAGCAGCCCTCGACAGCCCCCAACGGGCTACACCTTC.

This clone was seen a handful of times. The CDR3 sequence is CASSEVGGSIYGYTF. CDR3 DNA sequence: TGTGCCAGCAGTGAAGTGGGGGGGTCTATCTATGGCTACACCTTC. The V call is TRBV6-1, the J call TRBJ1-2, with a possible D match to TRBD1 (5 bases). Trimming pared 1 base from V and 4 bases from J, leaving 13 bases between. From germline, CDR1 is MNHNS and CDR2 SASEGT. The CDR3 sequence is 15 residues long.

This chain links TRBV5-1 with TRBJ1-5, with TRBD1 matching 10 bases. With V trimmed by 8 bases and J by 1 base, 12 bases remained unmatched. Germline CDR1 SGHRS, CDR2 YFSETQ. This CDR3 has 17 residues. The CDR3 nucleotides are TGCGCCAGTCTAACTCGGGACAGGGGATGGAGCAATCAGCCCCAGCATTTT. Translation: CASLTRDRGWSNQPQHF.

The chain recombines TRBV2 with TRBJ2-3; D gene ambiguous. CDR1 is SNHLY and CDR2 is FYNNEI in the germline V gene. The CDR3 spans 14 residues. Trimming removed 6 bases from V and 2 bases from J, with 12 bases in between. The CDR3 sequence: CASSSRPFTDTQYF. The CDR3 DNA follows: TGTGCCAGCAGCAGCCGCCCTTTCACAGATACGCAGTATTTT.